This TCR beta chain stems from a study of blood T cell repertoires in COVID-19. TCRdb's copy holds only in-frame clones and misses some; the assay was immunoSEQ multiplex PCR. This sample yields 200,000 to 300,000 clones, of which approximately 90% are seen a single time; approximately 4% belongs to the top ten. The CDR3 is 15 amino acids. V was clipped by 5 bases and J by 1 base, with 14 bases between them. CDR1 is SEHNR and CDR2 is FQNEAQ in the germline V gene (reference sequence). The sequencing sample was made of peripheral blood. This TCR came from a woman in her thirties or forties with acute or convalescent COVID-19. The chain employs TRBV7-9 and TRBJ1-2; no firm D call. The CDR3 loop is CASSLAPGYNYGYTF. The CDR3, as DNA: TGTGCCAGCAGCCTGGCGCCAGGTTATAACTATGGCTACACCTTC.